These T cell receptor beta chains were read from a single sample in a study of cytomegalovirus exposure and HLA in healthy donors. Produced via immunoSEQ multiplex PCR; TCRdb's table is partial and in-frame only. The sample carries 120,000 or so clones, 80% to 90% recorded once. Sequencing was performed on PBMCs. The receptors originated from a woman aged 18 to 35 in good health and CMV-seronegative. The CDR3 runs from the conserved cysteine through the conserved F or W. A D gene is named only where the DNA matches it firmly. Size tells how often a clone was seen (once, few, many) or the class of an expanded clone, and some rows leave it out.

clone size,D gene,J gene,V gene,CDR3 protein,CDR3 DNA
.,.,TRBJ2-7,TRBV7-2,CASSQPDLLSYEQYF,TGTGCCAGCAGCCAACCGGACTTATTGTCCTACGAGCAGTACTTC
.,.,TRBJ2-2,TRBV4-1,CASSPGGGTGLTGELFF,TGCGCCAGCAGCCCGGGGGGCGGGACAGGTCTCACCGGGGAGCTGTTTTTT
.,.,TRBJ1-1,TRBV11-2,CASSSGDYEAFF,TGTGCCAGCAGCTCGGGGGATTATGAAGCTTTCTTT
.,.,TRBJ2-2,TRBV6-5,CASRQKNTGELFF,TGTGCCAGCAGGCAGAAGAACACCGGGGAGCTGTTTTTT
once,TRBD2,TRBJ2-7,TRBV13,CASSWTSGRSRAGEQYF,TGTGCCAGCAGCTGGACTAGCGGGAGATCGAGGGCGGGCGAGCAGTACTTC
.,TRBD1,TRBJ1-4,TRBV28,CASRPFAGTGYEKLFF,TGTGCCAGCAGACCTTTCGCCGGGACAGGGTATGAAAAACTGTTTTTT
.,TRBD1,TRBJ2-7,TRBV18,CASSPKTGGDYEQYF,TGTGCCAGCTCACCCAAGACAGGGGGCGACTACGAGCAGTACTTC
.,.,TRBJ1-1,TRBV29-1,CSVMNMATEAFF,TGCAGCGTCATGAATATGGCCACTGAAGCTTTCTTT
.,.,TRBJ1-1,TRBV6-1,CASLQGGGEAFF,TGTGCCAGCTTACAAGGGGGGGGTGAAGCTTTCTTT
.,TRBD1,TRBJ2-2,TRBV6-5,CASSWAEGAGTGELFF,TGTGCCAGCAGTTGGGCAGAGGGGGCTGGCACCGGGGAGCTGTTTTTT
.,TRBD1,TRBJ1-6,TRBV7-9,CASSPGGDSEYNSPLHF,TGTGCCAGCAGCCCCGGGGGGGACAGCGAATATAATTCACCCCTCCACTTT
.,TRBD1,TRBJ1-2,TRBV7-2,CASSSLGQQKNYGYTF,TGTGCCAGCAGCTCGCTGGGACAGCAAAAAAACTATGGCTACACCTTC
.,.,TRBJ1-2,TRBV6-5,CASSQTTINYGYTF,TGTGCCAGCAGTCAGACAACGATAAACTATGGCTACACCTTC
.,.,TRBJ2-3,TRBV6-6,CASRARGQTDTQYF,TGTGCCAGCAGGGCTCGCGGGCAGACAGATACGCAGTATTTT